Following are 3 T cell receptor beta chains from one sample sequenced in a study of beta chain features in type 1 diabetes. Investigators reverse transcribed all isolated RNA, so they sequenced expressed TCRB transcripts. Clones were read by immunoSEQ multiplex PCR, and TCRdb kept only the in-frame ones, dropping some. The table records around 340,000 clones, 15% to 20% of them present only once. Sequences were obtained from naive CD4+ T cells from blood. These receptors came from a young woman in good health.

The chain is built from TRBV6-5 and TRBJ2-5; tentative D call: TRBD2 (5 bases). In germline, CDR1 is MNHEY, CDR2 SVGAGI. Deletions cut 2 bases from V and 5 bases from J, with 15 bases between. CDR3 size: 15 residues. The CDR3 region is CASSYIASGDETQYF. For the CDR3, the DNA is TGTGCCAGCAGTTACATTGCAAGCGGAGACGAGACCCAGTACTTC.

In its sample, this clone was seen a few times. The rearrangement links TRBV7-9 to TRBJ2-1; D possibly corresponds to TRBD2 (6 bases). CDR3 length: 14 residues. Trimming removed 8 bases from V and 7 bases from J, with 18 bases in between. Per the germline V gene, CDR1 is SEHNR and CDR2 is FQNEAQ (reference sequence). The DNA for the CDR3 is TGTGCCAGCGGAGGGGAAAGCCATCGGAATGAGCAGTTCTTC. Its translation: CASGGESHRNEQFF.

Note on this clone: The identical CDR3 is also encoded by other nucleotide sequences in the sample. The genes are TRBV2 and TRBJ1-5; D may be TRBD1 (6 bases). The V end lost 2 bases, the J end lost 0 bases, and 8 bases lay between the germline ends. The germline CDR1 and CDR2 sequences are SNHLY and FYNNEI. The CDR3 sequence is 15 residues long. The CDR3 region has the DNA TGTGCCAGCAGTGAAACAGGGTATAGCAATCAGCCCCAGCATTTT. This codes for CASSETGYSNQPQHF.